These T cell receptor beta chains were read from a single sample in a study of early T cells in non-severe SARS-CoV-2 infection. MiXCR was run by TCRdb on the 5' RACE reads, yielding one entry per CDR3 protein. This table holds approximately 77,000 distinct CDR3 sequences, approximately 12% found once. Sequenced: whole blood. These receptors came from an adult who was a healthcare worker with PCR-confirmed SARS-CoV-2 infection or an uninfected control (not recorded which). CDR3s leave out the opening cysteine and the closing phenylalanine or tryptophan. The listing skips clone size in some rows; elsewhere it reads once, few, many or a size class.

clone_size: -; v_call: TRBV5-1; cdr3_aa: ASSDRTGGGTEAF
clone_size: few; v_call: TRBV27; cdr3_aa: ARSIGLAGFYNEQF
clone_size: -; v_call: TRBV27; cdr3_aa: AILDEQF
clone_size: -; v_call: TRBV29-1; cdr3_aa: SVGQNTEAF
clone_size: few; v_call: TRBV20-1; cdr3_aa: RAASESVGLAGPPYNEQF
clone_size: many; v_call: TRBV2; cdr3_aa: ASSVDRGANEKLF
clone_size: few; v_call: TRBV5-6; cdr3_aa: ASSVSGSYGYT
clone_size: -; v_call: TRBV5-1; cdr3_aa: ASSFEPPGREQY
clone_size: -; v_call: TRBV25-1; cdr3_aa: ASSESVYPQH
clone_size: -; v_call: TRBV29-1; cdr3_aa: SVEDAGQTTYNEQF
clone_size: many; v_call: TRBV27; cdr3_aa: ASSLSGLDWTGELF
clone_size: few; v_call: TRBV7-2; cdr3_aa: ASSFVNEQF
clone_size: -; v_call: TRBV28; cdr3_aa: ASSFERDYNEQF
clone_size: few; v_call: TRBV14; cdr3_aa: ASSQVGTPKETQY
clone_size: -; v_call: TRBV12-2; cdr3_aa: ASRLEEVSGRRHYNEQF
clone_size: many; v_call: TRBV24-1; cdr3_aa: ATSDPGLSSTGELF
clone_size: -; v_call: TRBV28; cdr3_aa: ASSLPGQLSYEQY
clone_size: -; v_call: TRBV6-5; cdr3_aa: ASSYLGQGYMNTEAF
clone_size: many; v_call: TRBV30; cdr3_aa: AWSLSPGTSYGYT
clone_size: -; v_call: TRBV25-1; cdr3_aa: ASSDPTSSNEQF
clone_size: medium-sized; v_call: TRBV7-8; cdr3_aa: ASSLAQAGGYYEQY
clone_size: -; v_call: TRBV20-1; cdr3_aa: SAPRTALGDQPQH
clone_size: -; v_call: TRBV20-1; cdr3_aa: SVRTSGLGEQF
clone_size: -; v_call: TRBV14; cdr3_aa: ASSQDGLPYEQY
clone_size: many; v_call: TRBV2; cdr3_aa: ASGDSDIQY
clone_size: few; v_call: TRBV2; cdr3_aa: ASSATDTQY
clone_size: many; v_call: TRBV27; cdr3_aa: ASSPPGAGELF
clone_size: many; v_call: TRBV7-9; cdr3_aa: ASSSGANVLT
clone_size: -; v_call: TRBV7-8; cdr3_aa: ASSLDLGGLANQPQH
clone_size: many; v_call: TRBV20-1; cdr3_aa: SAGKDGNTEAF
clone_size: -; v_call: TRBV18; cdr3_aa: ASSPGTVGYT
clone_size: many; v_call: TRBV20-1; cdr3_aa: SARGGLLREYDEQY
clone_size: many; v_call: TRBV7-9; cdr3_aa: ASSKDGTGGRQETQY
clone_size: many; v_call: TRBV29-1; cdr3_aa: SVLTGSSSYEQY